This TCR beta chain is from a study of monozygotic twins with inflammatory bowel disease. The CDR3 length is 16 residues. Germline values: CDR1 LNHNV, CDR2 YYDKDF (reference sequence). TCRdb reanalyzed the 5' RACE reads, giving one entry per CDR3 protein sequence and no DNA. Here the sample table reports under 150,000 distinct CDR3 sequences. The specimen sequenced was blood. V usage is TRBV15 and J usage is TRBJ2-3. This receptor was obtained from a human donor with ulcerative colitis or Crohn's disease, or a healthy co-twin of an affected twin (not recorded which). The CDR3 loop is CATSREVAGHTDTQYF.